This TCR beta chain was observed in a study of CD8+ T cells in alopecia areata. About the research overall: Treated patients swallowed 5 to 10 mg of oral tofacitinib twice daily.

Specified treatment: oral pan-JAK inhibitor, 5-10 mg twice daily. The CDR3 loop spans 12 amino acids. The germline V gene encodes CDR1 MNHNY and CDR2 SVGAGI (reference sequence). Trimming pared 1 base from V and 6 bases from J, leaving 6 bases between. Extracted from the samples, RNA was reverse transcribed into cDNA to serve as the sequencing template. The protocol was immunoSEQ multiplex PCR, while the TCRdb copy is restricted to in-frame clones and leaves out a portion. The sample records 150,000 to 200,000 clones, around 60% being singletons. Specimen: CD8+ T cells sorted from blood, collected at week 24, from a patient treated with tofacitinib. This sequence was found in a human donor with alopecia areata. V and J are TRBV6-6 and TRBJ1-1; D perhaps matches TRBD1 (5 bases). The DNA of the CDR3 is TGTGCCAGCAGTTACTTGGGGCCTGAAGCTTTCTTT. Translation: CASSYLGPEAFF.